This is a list of T cell receptor beta chains from one sample in a study of blood T cell repertoires in COVID-19. Assay used: immunoSEQ multiplex PCR; TCRdb lists only in-frame clones, some missing. This sample has 99,000 or so clones, with roughly four fifths found just once. Sequencing was performed on peripheral blood. The receptors derive from a woman in her seventies with acute or convalescent COVID-19. Each CDR3 is given with its conserved first and last residue. D genes are given only for firm matches. Size is stated for part of the rows, as once, few or many counts, or as a class when the clone is expanded.

v_call	clone_size	j_call	d_call	cdr3_nt	cdr3_aa
TRBV7-8	few	TRBJ2-7	.	TGTGCCAGCAGCTTATTGGGGGGTAGTTACGAGCAGTACTTC	CASSLLGGSYEQYF
TRBV24-1	once	TRBJ2-1	TRBD1	TGTGCCACCAGTGATGGGACAGGGGCTTACAATGAGCAGTTCTTC	CATSDGTGAYNEQFF
TRBV30	.	TRBJ2-7	TRBD1	TGTGCCTCCGACAGGGGTGTAGAGGACGAGCAGTACTTC	CASDRGVEDEQYF
TRBV13	.	TRBJ2-3	.	TGTGCCAGCAGCCCCCGACAGAGGACAGATACGCAGTATTTT	CASSPRQRTDTQYF
TRBV14	.	TRBJ2-7	TRBD1	TGTGCCAGCAGCCAAGAAGGGAACAGGGGCTACGAGCAGTACTTC	CASSQEGNRGYEQYF
TRBV28	.	TRBJ2-5	.	TGTGCCAGCAGCCGACAGGTAGAGACCCAGTACTTC	CASSRQVETQYF
TRBV29-1	.	TRBJ2-4	.	TGCAGCGTTGAAATAACAGCCAACCAGTTACAGTACTTC	CSVEITANQLQYF
TRBV9	few	TRBJ2-5	.	TGTGCCAGCAGCGTAGGGGGGGACCAAGAGACCCAGTACTTC	CASSVGGDQETQYF
TRBV7-3	.	TRBJ1-1	TRBD1	TGTGCCAGCAGCTTAAGGGACAGGCGGGACACTGAAGCTTTCTTT	CASSLRDRRDTEAFF
TRBV2	.	TRBJ2-5	TRBD1	TGTGCCAGCAGTGAGACAGGGGGAGACCAAGAGACCCAGTACTTC	CASSETGGDQETQYF
TRBV7-3	.	TRBJ1-5	TRBD1	TGTGCCAGCAGCTTCCCCCGAGGACAGGGAATGGGGCAGCCCCAGCATTTT	CASSFPRGQGMGQPQHF
TRBV6-5	.	TRBJ2-7	.	TGTGCCAGCACCCAGCCGGGGGGCATGGACTTC	CASTQPGGMDF
TRBV7-8	.	TRBJ1-6	TRBD1	TGTGCCAGCAGCTTAGTACTCCTCCCAGAGGACAGGGCTGAGGTGTATTCACCCCTCCACTTT	CASSLVLLPEDRAEVYSPLHF
TRBV27	.	TRBJ2-6	.	TGTGCCAGCAGTTTGCATCAGGGGGGCTCTGGGGCCAACGTCCTGACTTTC	CASSLHQGGSGANVLTF
TRBV11-2	.	TRBJ1-1	.	TGTGCCAGCAGCTTAGGACCGGGACTAACTGAAGCTTTCTTT	CASSLGPGLTEAFF
TRBV11-3	once	TRBJ2-3	.	TGTGCCAGCAGCTTAGACCCGACAGATACGCAGTATTTT	CASSLDPTDTQYF
TRBV18	.	TRBJ1-1	.	TGTGCCAGCTCACCACCCCGACAGTATCCTGAAGCTTTCTTT	CASSPPRQYPEAFF
TRBV7-3	.	TRBJ2-5	TRBD1	TGTGCCAGCAGCCCCCGGACAGGGATGGAGGAGACCCAGTACTTC	CASSPRTGMEETQYF
TRBV29-1	.	TRBJ2-5	.	TGCAGCGCGGTTAGGGGGGGGACATTTCAAGAGACCCAGTACTTC	CSAVRGGTFQETQYF
TRBV6-5	.	TRBJ1-2	.	TGTGCCAGCAGTCAGCAGGGAGGGCCCCTGTTTGGCTACACCTTC	CASSQQGGPLFGYTF
TRBV19	few	TRBJ1-2	TRBD1	TGTGCCAGCAGGACAGGCGGCGAGGGCTACACCTTC	CASRTGGEGYTF
TRBV30	.	TRBJ1-3	.	TGTGCCTGGAGCGGACACACCCCTTGGGACACCATATATTTT	CAWSGHTPWDTIYF
TRBV4-3	once	TRBJ2-7	TRBD2	TGCGCCAGCAGCCAAGGTCCAGCGGGATACGAGCAGTACTTC	CASSQGPAGYEQYF
TRBV19	.	TRBJ2-1	TRBD1	TGTGCCAGTAGTATAGAGTGGACAGGGGGTGAGCAGTTCTTC	CASSIEWTGGEQFF
TRBV18	.	TRBJ2-7	TRBD1	TGTGCCAGCTCCCCAAAACCCTTCTCACCGGGACAGTCCTACGAGCAGTACTTC	CASSPKPFSPGQSYEQYF
TRBV30	.	TRBJ1-1	.	TGTGCCTGGAGTACTGGGGGCCCTGAAGCTTTCTTT	CAWSTGGPEAFF
TRBV7-2	.	TRBJ2-5	.	TGTGCCAGCAGCTTAGACCTAGGGGGAGGGGAGACCCAGTACTTC	CASSLDLGGGETQYF
TRBV7-9	.	TRBJ1-4	.	TGTGCCAGCAGCTCCTCCGGGGGGTGGGATGAAAAACTGTTTTTT	CASSSSGGWDEKLFF
TRBV3-1/TRBV3-2	.	TRBJ2-4	.	TGTGCCAGCAGCCAACGGACAGGGAGGGACATTCAGTACTTC	CASSQRTGRDIQYF
TRBV2	.	TRBJ1-2	.	TGTGCCATCACAAGACAGACTAACTATGGCTACACCTTC	CAITRQTNYGYTF
TRBV30	once	TRBJ1-3	.	TGTGCCTGGAGTGCCCACAGTGGGTCTGGAAACACCATATATTTT	CAWSAHSGSGNTIYF
TRBV29-1	.	TRBJ2-5	.	TGCAGCGTTGAATATACAGGGACGGAGACCCAGTACTTC	CSVEYTGTETQYF
TRBV29-1	.	TRBJ2-7	TRBD1	TGCAGCGTTGACGGGACAGGAAGTAACTACGAGCAGTACTTC	CSVDGTGSNYEQYF
TRBV28	.	TRBJ2-7	TRBD2	TGTGCCAGCAGCCTCGCCCCGGTGGCTAGCGGGAGGAGTTACTTC	CASSLAPVASGRSYF
TRBV9	.	TRBJ1-5	.	TGTGCCAGCAGCTTAGGACTGAATCAGCCCCAGCATTTT	CASSLGLNQPQHF
TRBV4-3	.	TRBJ1-5	TRBD1	TGCGCCAGCAGCCCCGGGACAGGGGGGAATCAGCCCCAGCATTTT	CASSPGTGGNQPQHF
TRBV28	.	TRBJ1-6	TRBD1	TGTGCCAGCAGTTTATTCTTCGGGGACAGGGGGAATAATTCACCCCTCCACTTT	CASSLFFGDRGNNSPLHF
TRBV28	.	TRBJ2-7	.	TGTGCCAGCAGTTTATTCGGGAGTCAGGCCTACGAGCAGTACTTC	CASSLFGSQAYEQYF
TRBV9	.	TRBJ2-1	.	TGTGCCAGCAGCCCTGCGGTAGTTGGGACACCTTCCTACAATGAGCAGTTCTTC	CASSPAVVGTPSYNEQFF
TRBV30	.	TRBJ1-2	.	TGTGCCTGGAGTGTACAGGCAGGCTATGGCTACACCTTC	CAWSVQAGYGYTF
TRBV18	.	TRBJ1-1	TRBD1	TGTGCCAGCTCACCGGACAGGCAGAACACTGAAGCTTTCTTT	CASSPDRQNTEAFF